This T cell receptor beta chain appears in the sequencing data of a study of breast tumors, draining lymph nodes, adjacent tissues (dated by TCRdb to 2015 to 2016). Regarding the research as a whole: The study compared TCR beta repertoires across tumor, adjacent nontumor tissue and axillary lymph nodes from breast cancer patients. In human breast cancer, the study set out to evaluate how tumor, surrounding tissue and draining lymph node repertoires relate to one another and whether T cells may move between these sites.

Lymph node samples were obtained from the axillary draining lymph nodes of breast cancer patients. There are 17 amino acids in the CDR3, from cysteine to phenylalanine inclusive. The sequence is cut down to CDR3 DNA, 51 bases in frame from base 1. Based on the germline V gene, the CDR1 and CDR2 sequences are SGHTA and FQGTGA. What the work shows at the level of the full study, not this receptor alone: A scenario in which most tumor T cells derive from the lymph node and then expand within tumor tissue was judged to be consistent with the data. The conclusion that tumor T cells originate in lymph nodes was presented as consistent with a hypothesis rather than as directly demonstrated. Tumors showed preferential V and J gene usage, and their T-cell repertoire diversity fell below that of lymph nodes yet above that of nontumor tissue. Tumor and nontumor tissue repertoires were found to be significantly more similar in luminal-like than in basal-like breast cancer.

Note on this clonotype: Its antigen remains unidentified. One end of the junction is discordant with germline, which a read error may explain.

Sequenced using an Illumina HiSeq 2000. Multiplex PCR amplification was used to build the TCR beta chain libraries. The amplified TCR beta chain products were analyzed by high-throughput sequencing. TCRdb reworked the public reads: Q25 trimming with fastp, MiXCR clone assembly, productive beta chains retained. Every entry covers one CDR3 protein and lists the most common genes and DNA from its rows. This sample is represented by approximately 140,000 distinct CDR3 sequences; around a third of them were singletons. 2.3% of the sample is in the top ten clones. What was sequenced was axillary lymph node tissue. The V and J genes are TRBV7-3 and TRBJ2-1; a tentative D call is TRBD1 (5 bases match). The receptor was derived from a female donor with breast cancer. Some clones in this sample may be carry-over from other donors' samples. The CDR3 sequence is CASSLGSRVTPDSEHFF. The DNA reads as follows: TGTGCCAGCAGCTTGGGCTCTCGAGTAACCCCCGACAGTGAGCATTTCTTC. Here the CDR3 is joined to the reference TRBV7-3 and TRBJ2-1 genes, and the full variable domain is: GAGVSQTPSNKVTEKGKYVELRCDPISGHTALYWYRQSLGQGPEFLIYFQGTGAADDSGLPNDRFFAVRPEGSVSTLKIQRTERGDSAVYLCASSLGSRVTPDSEHFFGPGTRLTVL.